This entry lists 22 T cell receptor beta chains sequenced from one sample in a study of blood T cells in healthy people across ages. Then a second PCR, running about 7 to 11 cycles, was carried out with a sample-barcoded 5' primer and a J-beta primer mix. Via MiXCR, TCRdb re-called the 5' RACE reads, giving one row per CDR3 protein. This repertoire shows 1.5 million to 2 million distinct CDR3 sequences, roughly two fifths found once; its top ten account for around 23%. The specimen was blood. These receptors all come from a human donor in good health.

This clonotype appeared many times. V and J are TRBV6-2 or TRBV6-3 and TRBJ2-6, with D uncertain. The CDR3 consists of 14 residues. Germline CDR1 and CDR2: MNHEY and SVGEGT. V was trimmed by 4 bases and J by 9 bases, leaving 13 bases between them. Here the CDR3 DNA reads TGTGCCAGCAGTTTTGGGTCAGCCGTCAACGTCCTGACTTTC. Encoded protein: CASSFGSAVNVLTF.

The table lists this clonotype with a few counts. The chain is built from TRBV20-1 and TRBJ1-2; D unresolved. The CDR3 totals 13 residues. Deletions cut 0 bases from V and 4 bases from J, with 9 bases between. Germline-derived CDR1 and CDR2 are DFQATT and SNEGSKA (reference sequence). The CDR3 reads CSARDPRIYGYTF. The DNA of the CDR3 is TGCAGTGCTAGAGATCCACGCATCTATGGCTACACCTTC.

This clonotype was found a few times. The chain recombines TRBV20-1 with TRBJ2-3; D gene ambiguous. Germline V CDR1 and CDR2: DFQATT, SNEGSKA (reference sequence). V gave up 0 bases and J gave up 4 bases, with 11 bases separating them. This CDR3 comprises 14 residues. CDR3 protein: CSARDGPVPDTQYF. DNA for the CDR3: TGCAGTGCTAGAGATGGCCCGGTCCCAGATACGCAGTATTTT.

The chain combines TRBV7-8 with TRBJ1-6; D is undetermined. CDR3 size: 15 residues. Between the trimmed V and J ends, which lost 1 base and 6 bases, there was a span of 10 bases. The germline V gene has CDR1 SGHVS and CDR2 FQNEAQ. The CDR3 nucleotides read TGTGCCAGCAGCTTAGACGGGCAGGTTAATTCACCCCTCCACTTT. It translates to CASSLDGQVNSPLHF.

J is TRBJ2-7 and V is TRBV28; 7 bases match TRBD1. The CDR3 loop spans 14 amino acids. Germline V gene sequence: CDR1 MDHEN, CDR2 SYDVKM. The V and J ends lost 5 bases and 3 bases, in that order; junction bases with no gene match: 7. CDR3 sequence: CASSGTGTDYEQYF. The CDR3 nucleotides are TGTGCCAGCAGTGGAACCGGGACAGACTACGAGCAGTACTTC.

J is TRBJ2-5 and V is TRBV12-3 or TRBV12-4, with TRBD1 matching over 10 bases. CDR3 size: 14 residues. With V trimmed by 7 bases and J by 4 bases, 6 bases remained unmatched. CDR3 nucleotides: TGTGCCAGCACCCTGGGGGACAGGGGAGAGACCCAGTACTTC. Translated: CASTLGDRGETQYF.

This clonotype was observed a single time. The chain carries TRBV10-3 and TRBJ2-3, with 8 bases fitting TRBD2. Germline V gene sequence: CDR1 ENHRY, CDR2 SYGVKD. V gave up 7 bases and J gave up 6 bases; unmatched junction bases: 12. The CDR3 extends over 15 amino acids. Here the CDR3 reads CAINSGGSGSDTQYF. In nucleotides, the CDR3 is TGTGCCATCAACAGCGGGGGCTCGGGGTCGGATACGCAGTATTTT.

This clonotype was recorded a few times. This chain connects TRBV29-1 to TRBJ2-7; 10 bases fit TRBD1. V was pared by 0 bases and J by 2 bases, with 7 bases of the junction left unmatched. Germline lookup yields CDR1 SQVTM and CDR2 ANQGSEA. This CDR3 has 16 residues. The CDR3 DNA reads TGCAGCGTTGAAGATCCCGAGGGGACAGGGGCCTACGAGCAGTACTTC. This gives the protein CSVEDPEGTGAYEQYF.

This clonotype has a handful of counts. The CDR3 sequence: CASSSFYQETQYF. CDR3 coding DNA: TGTGCCAGCAGCTCTTTTTACCAAGAGACCCAGTACTTC. V usage is TRBV14 and J usage is TRBJ2-5; D not resolved. Germline CDR1 SGHDN, CDR2 FVKESK. Trimming cost V 5 bases and J 0 bases, with 7 bases left between them. The CDR3 runs 13 residues.

The rearrangement uses TRBV6-2 or TRBV6-3 and TRBJ2-1; 11 nucleotides line up with TRBD2. V dropped 4 bases and J dropped 0; count of bases not matched to a gene: 8. CDR3 length: 18 amino acids. CDR1 and CDR2 (germline): MNHEY, SVGEGT. The CDR3, as DNA: TGTGCCAGCAGTTTCTCTAGCGGGGGGTTAAGCTCCTACAATGAGCAGTTCTTC. Its translation: CASSFSSGGLSSYNEQFF.

The V and J genes are TRBV6-5 and TRBJ2-1, with 10 bases fitting TRBD2. Germline trimming cut 5 bases from V and 10 bases from J; bases unmatched to any gene: 8. The CDR3 is 14 amino acids. Germline V gene lookup returns CDR1 MNHEY and CDR2 SVGAGI. In DNA form, the CDR3 reads TGTGCCAGCAGTCAAAGCGGGGGGGCAAGGGAGCAGTTCTTC. Its protein product is CASSQSGGAREQFF.

The chain links TRBV4-1 to TRBJ2-7, with D tentatively TRBD2 (5 bases). Germline V CDR1 and CDR2: MGHRA, YSYEKL. Trimming removed 3 bases from V and 2 bases from J, with 20 bases in between. This CDR3 has 17 amino acids. The CDR3 nucleotides read TGCGCCAGCAGCCATACAAGGGAATGGAGGTTTCCCTACGAGCAGTACTTC. This sequence encodes CASSHTREWRFPYEQYF.

The V and J genes are TRBV6-5 and TRBJ2-1, with 7 bases lining up with TRBD1. The germline V gene has CDR1 MNHEY and CDR2 SVGAGI. V gave up 0 bases and J gave up 8 bases; unmatched junction bases: 10. The CDR3 consists of 16 residues. The CDR3 spells CASSYSRDRQPHEQFF. The CDR3 DNA reads TGTGCCAGCAGTTACTCCAGGGACAGACAACCACATGAGCAGTTCTTC.

The J gene is TRBJ2-1, the V gene TRBV7-9; 7 bases line up with TRBD2. Trimming took 5 bases from V and 8 from J; bases not matched to a gene: 9. From germline, CDR1 is SEHNR and CDR2 FQNEAQ (reference sequence). The CDR3 extends over 14 amino acids. The CDR3 nucleotides read TGTGCCAGCAGCCGCGCGGGGGTTTGGGATGAGCAGTTCTTC. It is translated as CASSRAGVWDEQFF.

V usage is TRBV12-3 or TRBV12-4 and J usage is TRBJ2-3; D may be TRBD1 (8 bases). The V end lost 5 bases, the J end lost 6 bases, and 21 bases lay between the germline ends. The CDR3 length is 16 residues. The CDR3 region is CASSPPTGEGGDTQYF. The DNA of the CDR3 is TGTGCCAGCAGTCCACCGACAGGGGAGGGAGGGGATACGCAGTATTTT.

V gene TRBV7-3 combines with J gene TRBJ2-2, with D maybe TRBD1 (5 bases). The J call is in doubt because the DNA end fits TRBJ1-1 better. The CDR3 loop spans 12 amino acids. Germline V lookup: CDR1 SGHTA, CDR2 FQGTGA. Written as DNA, the CDR3 is TGTGCCAGCAGCTTACTCAGGGTTGGAGCTTTCTTT. Encoded protein: CASSLLRVGAFF.

The chain couples TRBV24-1 to TRBJ2-5, with 8 bases lining up with TRBD2. Germline CDR1 is KGHDR and CDR2 is SFDVKD. CDR3 length equals 16 residues. Trimming took 3 bases from V and 5 from J; bases not matched to a gene: 10. CDR3 DNA sequence: TGTGCCACCAGTGATCCCAGCGGGAGCCCCGCGGAGACCCAGTACTTC. Translated, it gives CATSDPSGSPAETQYF.

This clonotype was detected only a few times. This chain links TRBV7-9 with TRBJ1-2; TRBD1 matches 9 bases. The CDR3 is 14 amino acids. V lost 4 bases to trimming and J lost 12 bases; unmatched junction nucleotides: 12. The germline V gene encodes CDR1 SEHNR and CDR2 FQNEAQ (reference sequence). The CDR3 sequence is CASSSIGTGNIDTF. Written as DNA, the CDR3 is TGTGCCAGCAGCTCGATTGGGACAGGGAATATCGACACCTTC.

V usage is TRBV10-3 and J usage is TRBJ1-4; possibly TRBD1 for D (5 bases). The CDR3 has 13 amino acids. Germline V gene data show CDR1 as ENHRY and CDR2 as SYGVKD. Trimming took 6 bases from V and 8 from J, leaving 13 bases between them. The CDR3 sequence is CAIRASGHEKLFF. The CDR3 DNA follows: TGTGCCATCAGGGCTTCGGGGCACGAAAAACTGTTTTTT.

This clonotype was recorded a few times. The chain links TRBV28 to TRBJ2-5; 9 nucleotides line up with TRBD2. This CDR3 has 15 residues. Germline V CDR1 and CDR2: MDHEN, SYDVKM. With 6 bases clipped from V and 4 bases from J, the junction kept 9 bases outside the gene matches. As DNA, the CDR3 is TGTGCCAGCAGAACAGTAGCGGGGGAAGGAGAGACCCAGTACTTC. Its protein is CASRTVAGEGETQYF.

The chain recombines TRBV15 with TRBJ1-6; unclear D gene. The V end was cut by 0 bases, the J end by 7 bases, with 10 bases between. This CDR3 has 15 amino acids. CDR1 LNHNV and CDR2 YYDKDF come from the germline V gene (reference sequence). The CDR3 loop reads CATSRDRSENSPLHF. DNA for the CDR3: TGTGCCACCAGCAGAGATCGTTCAGAAAATTCACCCCTCCACTTT.

This clonotype showed up just a few times. V gene TRBV7-2 combines with J gene TRBJ2-4; D may be TRBD1 (6 bases). The germline V gene encodes CDR1 SGHTA and CDR2 FQGNSA. The CDR3 length is 14 residues. V lost 3 bases to trimming and J lost 9 bases, with 15 bases between them. CDR3 sequence (DNA): TGTGCCAGCAGCTTTGCCAGGGGACGAATCATTCAGTACTTC. This codes for CASSFARGRIIQYF.